This T cell receptor (beta chain) is from a study of identical twins. Findings and limits, study-wide: Modeled out-of-frame TCR alpha sharing in monozygotic twins fell below observed levels.

This clonotype was counted between two and nine times. Antigen: not known. V lost 4 bases and J lost 11, with 17 bases in between. In germline, CDR1 is MDHEN, CDR2 SYDVKM. The CDR3 is 13 amino acids. Donors uniformly comprised healthy Caucasians. TCRdb processed the 5' RACE reads anew with MiXCR; each CDR3 protein has one entry. This sample yields 650,000 to 800,000 distinct CDR3 sequences, of which under 9% are seen a single time; about 0.98% belongs to the top ten. These data are also associated with another study on yellow fever vaccine responses in identical twins.

J is TRBJ1-1 and V is TRBV28; D remains ambiguous. The sample was PBMCs. The receptor's source is a woman under 30 in good health. The CDR3: CASSSTRVGGAFF. DNA of the CDR3: TGTGCCAGCAGTTCTACCCGGGTCGGCGGGGCTTTCTTT.